The next 5 T cell receptor beta chains were all read from a single sample in a study of regulatory dendritic cells for organ transplantation. Assay: immunoSEQ multiplex PCR; the TCRdb copy retains only in-frame clones and omits some. The sample lists 25,000 to 30,000 clones; 82% were seen once. The sequencing input was naive CD8+ T cells from blood. The sample's subset: CD45RA+ naive T cells. These receptors were taken from a human donor in good health.

The gene calls are TRBV6-6 and TRBJ1-4; no clear D. Germline loops: CDR1 MNHNY, CDR2 SVGAGI (reference sequence). V lost 7 bases, J lost 0 bases, and 12 bases lay in between. This CDR3 spans 15 amino acids. CDR3 residues: CASTPYAATNEKLFF. The DNA of the CDR3 is TGTGCCAGCACTCCCTACGCTGCAACTAATGAAAAACTGTTTTTT.

The CDR3 region has the DNA TGTGCCAGCAGCCAAGCCTTAGGGGGACATCTCAAGCGCGAGCAGTACTTC. This encodes CASSQALGGHLKREQYF. The chain carries TRBV14 and TRBJ2-7; D is perhaps TRBD1 (6 bases). Germline CDR1 reads SGHDN; CDR2 reads FVKESK. This CDR3 comprises 17 residues. Trimming left V 1 base short and J 6 bases short, with 22 bases between. The full variable domain, in which reference TRBV14 and TRBJ2-7 provide the parts outside the CDR3, is EAGVTQFPSHSVIEKGQTVTLRCDPISGHDNLYWYRRVMGKEIKFLLHFVKESKQDESGMPNNRFLAERTGGTYSTLKVQPAELEDSGVYFCASSQALGGHLKREQYFGPGTRLTVT.

J is TRBJ2-2 and V is TRBV19, with D possibly being TRBD2 (6 bases). Germline V CDR1 and CDR2: LNHDA, SQIVND (reference sequence). Trimming shortened V by 0 bases and J by 4 bases, and 9 bases separated the two germline ends. This CDR3 is built from 15 residues. CDR3 protein: CASSIEGLRTGELFF. CDR3 coding DNA: TGTGCCAGTAGTATAGAAGGACTACGCACCGGGGAGCTGTTTTTT.

J is TRBJ1-4 and V is TRBV19, with no clear D. Germline values: CDR1 LNHDA, CDR2 SQIVND (reference sequence). There are 15 residues in the CDR3. Trimming removed 5 bases at V and 8 bases at J, with 18 bases between. This chain's CDR3 is CASSPYLEGFEKLFF. In DNA form, the CDR3 reads TGTGCCAGTAGTCCCTATTTGGAGGGCTTCGAAAAACTGTTTTTT. The full variable domain, in which reference TRBV19 and TRBJ1-4 provide the parts outside the CDR3, is DGGITQSPKYLFRKEGQNVTLSCEQNLNHDAMYWYRQDPGQGLRLIYYSQIVNDFQKGDIAEGYSVSREKKESFPLTVTSAQKNPTAFYLCASSPYLEGFEKLFFGSGTQLSVL.

The chain is built from TRBV6-5 and TRBJ2-2; TRBD2 aligns across 7 bases. Looked up from germline, CDR1 is MNHEY and CDR2 is SVGAGI. The J segment lost 6 bases and the V segment lost 1 base, leaving 2 bases of the junction unmatched. The CDR3 loop spans 14 amino acids. The CDR3 loop reads CASSYFAGAGELFF. DNA of the CDR3: TGTGCCAGCAGTTACTTCGCGGGGGCCGGGGAGCTGTTTTTT.